This is a list of T cell receptor beta chains from one sample in a study of cytomegalovirus exposure and HLA in healthy donors. Clones were read by immunoSEQ multiplex PCR, and TCRdb kept only the in-frame ones, dropping some. Of around 75,000 clones listed, around 81% were seen once; the top ten hold under 3.5%. Sequencing input: PBMCs. The receptors shown here come from a man younger than 40 in good health and CMV-seronegative. Each CDR3 is given with its conserved first and last residue. D genes are given only for firm matches. Where a row states a size, it is once, few, many or the class of an expanded clone; other rows omit it.

TGTGCCAGCAGTTTATCGAGCGGAGGAGCGGCTTTCTTT,CASSLSSGGAAFF,TRBJ1-1,-,-,TRBV27
TGTGCCAGCTCACCCGGAGTGAACACTGAAGCTTTCTTT,CASSPGVNTEAFF,TRBJ1-1,-,-,TRBV18
TGTGCCAGCAGCTTAGCACAGCAAGAGACCCAGTACTTC,CASSLAQQETQYF,TRBJ2-5,-,-,TRBV13
TGCGCCAGCAGCCAAGAAGGGCTAGCGGGGAGCCGGGATACGCAGTATTTT,CASSQEGLAGSRDTQYF,TRBJ2-3,TRBD2,-,TRBV4-1
TGTGCCAGCAGCGGAACAGGGCAGCCCCAGCATTTT,CASSGTGQPQHF,TRBJ1-5,-,-,TRBV27
TGTGCCAGCAATATCAGGGGACGCACTGAAGCTTTCTTT,CASNIRGRTEAFF,TRBJ1-1,-,-,TRBV6-1
TGCGCCAGCAGCGTGACTAGCCCAAGCTCCTACAATGAGCAGTTCTTC,CASSVTSPSSYNEQFF,TRBJ2-1,TRBD2,-,TRBV5-1
TGTGCCAGCAGTGAAGATGGGGGGAGCGGGTCGATCGAGCAGTACTTC,CASSEDGGSGSIEQYF,TRBJ2-7,-,few,TRBV6-1
TGCGCCAGCAGCCAAGGGTCTACCAGCAATCAGCCCCAGCATTTT,CASSQGSTSNQPQHF,TRBJ1-5,-,once,TRBV4-1
TGTGCCAGCGCCCAGGGGGGCGGGGAGACCCAGTACTTC,CASAQGGGETQYF,TRBJ2-5,-,few,TRBV7-7
TGTGCCAGCAGTGAAGACAGCTATGGCTACACCTTC,CASSEDSYGYTF,TRBJ1-2,-,-,TRBV2
TGCGCCAGCAGCCCCGCCCGAGGGTCAGATACGCAGTATTTT,CASSPARGSDTQYF,TRBJ2-3,-,-,TRBV5-1
TGTGCCAGCAGCTTAGAGACACGGGGGGCAGATACGCAGTATTTT,CASSLETRGADTQYF,TRBJ2-3,TRBD2,-,TRBV7-9
TGTGCCAGCAGCTTGGACAGGAACCCTAGCACAGATACGCAGTATTTT,CASSLDRNPSTDTQYF,TRBJ2-3,-,-,TRBV5-6
TGCAGCGTTGAACGCGATAGCTCCTACAATGAGCAGTTCTTC,CSVERDSSYNEQFF,TRBJ2-1,-,-,TRBV29-1
TGTGCCAGCTCACCAGCCCAGGCCCAGTACTTC,CASSPAQAQYF,TRBJ2-5,-,few,TRBV18
TGTGCCAGCAGCCCCGCGGGGGATGAAAAACTGTTTTTT,CASSPAGDEKLFF,TRBJ1-4,-,-,TRBV5-6
TGTGCCAGCAGCGAGGGGATCTCGGGGCAGTTCTTC,CASSEGISGQFF,TRBJ2-1,-,-,TRBV9
TGTGCTAGCAGCGTCACCTCGAGTAGAGGCGATACGCAGTATTTT,CASSVTSSRGDTQYF,TRBJ2-3,-,-,TRBV7-7
TGTGCCAGCAGCTTAGGCCAGGGTAATGAAAAACTGTTTTTT,CASSLGQGNEKLFF,TRBJ1-4,-,-,TRBV7-9
TGTGCCAGCAGCCAATCAGGGAGCCCCACAGATACGCAGTATTTT,CASSQSGSPTDTQYF,TRBJ2-3,-,-,TRBV16
TGTGCCAGCTCTCCTGGGACAGGGGGCGATGAGCAGTTCTTC,CASSPGTGGDEQFF,TRBJ2-1,TRBD1,-,TRBV18
TGTGCCAGCAGCCAAGTGGCGGGGAACACCGGGGAGCTGTTTTTT,CASSQVAGNTGELFF,TRBJ2-2,-,-,TRBV4-2
TGTGCCAGCAGCCCATCAACTAGCGGGAGTCGAGATACGCAGTATTTT,CASSPSTSGSRDTQYF,TRBJ2-3,TRBD2,-,TRBV9
TGTGCCAGCAGTTACTCGAGGCAGGGGGTAGGGGGCTACACCTTC,CASSYSRQGVGGYTF,TRBJ1-2,TRBD1,once,TRBV6-5
TGTGCCAGCAGCCCTACAGGGCCGCAGACCCAGTACTTC,CASSPTGPQTQYF,TRBJ2-5,-,-,TRBV11-3
TGTGCCAGCACCGACGCCGCGGCAACAGGGGGCAGGGGCTACACCTTC,CASTDAAATGGRGYTF,TRBJ1-2,TRBD1,-,TRBV27
TGCGCCAGCAGCTTGACGGCGGATGGCTACACCTTC,CASSLTADGYTF,TRBJ1-2,-,few,TRBV5-1
TGTGCCAGCAACCGACAGGGGCTTAATAATTCACCCCTCCACTTT,CASNRQGLNNSPLHF,TRBJ1-6,TRBD1,-,TRBV28
TGTGCCAGCAGCTTAGGAGGGTCGTCTGGAAACACCATATATTTT,CASSLGGSSGNTIYF,TRBJ1-3,-,-,TRBV7-2
TGTGCCAGCAGGGCCCGGACAGGGGTCGCTGAAGCTTTCTTT,CASRARTGVAEAFF,TRBJ1-1,TRBD1,-,TRBV6-1
TGCAGCGTTGAACGGTGGGGACTTGGAAACACCATATATTTT,CSVERWGLGNTIYF,TRBJ1-3,-,-,TRBV29-1
TGTGCCAGCAGCTTAGTGGCTAGCGGGGGGCCTCTTGCCTACGAGCAGTACTTC,CASSLVASGGPLAYEQYF,TRBJ2-7,TRBD2,-,TRBV7-8
TGTGCCAGCAGCTTAAGCGTCACTGAAGCTTTCTTT,CASSLSVTEAFF,TRBJ1-1,-,-,TRBV7-9
TGTGCCAGTAGTTGGGACAGGGTGTCTCTTCAGCCCCAGCATTTT,CASSWDRVSLQPQHF,TRBJ1-5,TRBD1,-,TRBV19
TGTGCCAGCAGTTACTCGGCCGTTTCCAGTGACTACACCTTC,CASSYSAVSSDYTF,TRBJ1-2,-,few,TRBV6-6
TGTGCCACCAGCACTGGTCGGTTCTCTGGGGCCAACGTCCTGACTTTC,CATSTGRFSGANVLTF,TRBJ2-6,-,few,TRBV15
TGTGCCAGCTCAAGGGGAATAAACGGTTCACCCCTCCACTTT,CASSRGINGSPLHF,TRBJ1-6,-,-,TRBV9
TGCAGCGTAGAACTAGCGGGAGTTAACACCGGGGAGCTGTTTTTT,CSVELAGVNTGELFF,TRBJ2-2,TRBD2,once,TRBV29-1
TGCGCCAGCAGCCAAGAGGAACAGGGGCATCAACAAGAGACCCAGTACTTC,CASSQEEQGHQQETQYF,TRBJ2-5,TRBD1,-,TRBV4-3
TGTGCCAGCAGCCCCCAGGGGACAGTGAACACTGAAGCTTTCTTT,CASSPQGTVNTEAFF,TRBJ1-1,TRBD1,-,TRBV7-8
TGTGCCAGCAGAGTGGGGGGGGCTAACACTGAAGCTTTCTTT,CASRVGGANTEAFF,TRBJ1-1,-,-,TRBV13
TGCAGCGTTGTGTTGGCTTCAGCTAACTATGGCTACACCTTC,CSVVLASANYGYTF,TRBJ1-2,-,once,TRBV29-1
TGTGCCAGCTCACCAAACGACAGGGGAGACTATGGCTACACCTTC,CASSPNDRGDYGYTF,TRBJ1-2,TRBD1,-,TRBV18
TGTGCCAGCAGTTTTTATCGATGGTCTCGGACAGGGGGCAGGACCGGGGAGCTGTTTTTT,CASSFYRWSRTGGRTGELFF,TRBJ2-2,TRBD1,-,TRBV28
TGCGCCAGCAGCCAACTACCTTCTTACGCCTTCCGGACAGGGGCCTACGAGCAGTACTTC,CASSQLPSYAFRTGAYEQYF,TRBJ2-7,TRBD1,-,TRBV4-1
TGTGCCAGCAGCTTAGACCATGACAGAGAAGCTTTCTTT,CASSLDHDREAFF,TRBJ1-1,-,-,TRBV11-3
TGTGCCAGCAGCCTTCAGGGTGTTGAGCAGTTCTTC,CASSLQGVEQFF,TRBJ2-1,-,-,TRBV11-2
TGTGCCAGCAGCCTGTCCGGGACAGTCTTCCCCTACGAGCAGTACTTC,CASSLSGTVFPYEQYF,TRBJ2-7,TRBD1,-,TRBV7-9
TGTGCCAGCAGCCCCCTAGCGGGGTTCGGGGAGACCCAGTACTTC,CASSPLAGFGETQYF,TRBJ2-5,TRBD2,-,TRBV9
TGTGCCAGCAGCCAAGATCTTGCCGCGGAGGCACTGTTTTTT,CASSQDLAAEALFF,TRBJ1-4,-,once,TRBV4-2
TGTGCCAGCAGTGCGATCCCGGGACAGGGAACCGATTTATACTTC,CASSAIPGQGTDLYF,TRBJ2-5,TRBD1,-,TRBV6-4
TGCGCCAGCAGCCGGGAGACAGGGGGAAACACCGGGGAGCTGTTTTTT,CASSRETGGNTGELFF,TRBJ2-2,TRBD1,-,TRBV5-1
TGTGCCAGCAGCGCCGGGACAGGGTCCCATGAGCAGTTCTTC,CASSAGTGSHEQFF,TRBJ2-1,TRBD1,-,TRBV9
TGCGCCAGCAGCCCCAGGGGGCTGTCCTACAATGAGCAGTTCTTC,CASSPRGLSYNEQFF,TRBJ2-1,TRBD1,-,TRBV5-1
TGTGCCAGCAGCTCGACAGGGTTGTCACCCCTCCACTTT,CASSSTGLSPLHF,TRBJ1-6,TRBD1,-,TRBV7-9
TGTGCCAGCAGCTTATCCGGGACTAGTTCCGAGCAGTACTTC,CASSLSGTSSEQYF,TRBJ2-7,TRBD2,-,TRBV7-2